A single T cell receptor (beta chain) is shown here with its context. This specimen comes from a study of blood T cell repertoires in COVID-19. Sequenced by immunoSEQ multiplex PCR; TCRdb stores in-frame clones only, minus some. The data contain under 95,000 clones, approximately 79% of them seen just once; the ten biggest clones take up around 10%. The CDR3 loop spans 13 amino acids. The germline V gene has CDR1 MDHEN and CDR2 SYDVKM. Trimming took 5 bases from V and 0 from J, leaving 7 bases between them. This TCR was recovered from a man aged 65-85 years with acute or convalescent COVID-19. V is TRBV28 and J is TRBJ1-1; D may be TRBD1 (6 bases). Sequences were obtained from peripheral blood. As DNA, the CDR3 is TGTGCCAGCAGTAGGGGGTTGAACACTGAAGCTTTCTTT. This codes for CASSRGLNTEAFF.